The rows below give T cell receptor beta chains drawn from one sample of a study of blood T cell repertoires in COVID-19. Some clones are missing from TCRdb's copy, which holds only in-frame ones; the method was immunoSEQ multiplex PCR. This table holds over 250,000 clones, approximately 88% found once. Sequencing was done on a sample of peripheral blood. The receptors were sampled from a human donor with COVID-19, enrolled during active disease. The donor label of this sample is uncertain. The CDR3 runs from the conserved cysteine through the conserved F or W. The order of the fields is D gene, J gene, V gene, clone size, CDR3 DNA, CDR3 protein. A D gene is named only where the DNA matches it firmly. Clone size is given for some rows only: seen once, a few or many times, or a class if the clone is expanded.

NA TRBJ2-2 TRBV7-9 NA TGTGCCAGCAGCTCGGACACCAACACCGGGGAGCTGTTTTTT CASSSDTNTGELFF
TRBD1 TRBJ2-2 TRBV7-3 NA TGTGCCAGCAGCCAGGGGGCGAACACCGGGGAGCTGTTTTTT CASSQGANTGELFF
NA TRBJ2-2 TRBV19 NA TGTGCCAGTAGAGCGCAGGGTTATACCGGGGAGCTGTTTTTT CASRAQGYTGELFF
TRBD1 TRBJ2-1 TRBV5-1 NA TGCGCCAGCAGCTTGGATGGTGGGACAGTATACAATGAGCAGTTCTTC CASSLDGGTVYNEQFF
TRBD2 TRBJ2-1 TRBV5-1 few TGCGCCAGCAGCCGGGGGGGACTAGCGGAAAATGAGCAGTTCTTC CASSRGGLAENEQFF
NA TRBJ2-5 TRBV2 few TGTGCCAGCAGTAAGAAGCGGGTCCAAGAGACCCAGTACTTC CASSKKRVQETQYF
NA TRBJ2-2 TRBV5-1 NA TGCGCCAGCAGCCAGGAGGACAGAGAGAACACCGGGGAGCTGTTTTTT CASSQEDRENTGELFF
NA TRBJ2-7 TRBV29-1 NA TGCAGCGTTGGACCTACTACCTACGAGCAGTACTTC CSVGPTTYEQYF
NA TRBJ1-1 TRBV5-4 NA TGTGCCAGCAGCTTGGCACGAGGGAACACTGAAGCTTTCTTT CASSLARGNTEAFF
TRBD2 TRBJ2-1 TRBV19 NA TGTGCCAGTAGTTTCCTCGGCGGGAGCCCATACAATGAGCAGTTCTTC CASSFLGGSPYNEQFF
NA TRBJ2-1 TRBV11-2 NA TGTGCCAGCAGCTTATACAGTTACAGTGATGAGCAGTTCTTC CASSLYSYSDEQFF
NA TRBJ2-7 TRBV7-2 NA TGTGCCAGCAGCTTAGGGGGAGCCACCTACGAGCAGTACTTC CASSLGGATYEQYF